The 24 T cell receptor beta chains in this list originate from one sample, sequenced in a study of T cells in women clearing cervical HPV infection (dated by TCRdb to 2016 to 2018). Library method: the immunoSEQ multiplex PCR assay. Entries here come from immuneACCESS through TCRdb and include only in-frame sequences with V and J called. Some clones fail to appear in such tables; in the studies checked, an unresolved V gene covers under half of the shortfall, and the cause of the remainder is unknown. This sample's listing comprises around 35,000 clones. The biggest ten clones account for 1.6% of the sample. Sequenced sample: blood buffy coat. Every receptor here comes from a woman aged 18 to 75 with a cervical HPV16 infection that either progressed to CIN3+ or cleared (not recorded which).

With regard to this clone: The read halts 3 residues ahead of the CDR3 end, with the missing end drawn from the germline J gene. This chain uses TRBV9 with TRBJ2-3, with 8 positions matching TRBD2. The V gene end was trimmed by 0 bases and the J gene end by 6 bases; junction bases not matched to a gene: 3. There are 14 residues in the CDR3. Germline V CDR1 and CDR2: SGDLS, YYNGEE. The CDR3 sequence is CASSVASGSDTQYF. CDR3 DNA, as far as it was read: TGTGCCAGCAGCGTAGCCAGCGGGAGTGATACG.

Notes on this clone: Sequencing ends 3 residues short of the CDR3 end; the germline J gene provides the rest. The chain has TRBV2 and TRBJ1-4; D gene unclear. Germline CDR1 is SNHLY and CDR2 is FYNNEI. The CDR3 runs to 15 residues. V was clipped by 2 bases and J by 4 bases, with 11 bases between them. This chain's CDR3 is CASSEFQVLNEKLFF. The part of the CDR3 DNA that was read is TGTGCCAGCAGTGAATTTCAGGTCCTTAATGAAAAA.

Worth noting for this clone: Read coverage stops 3 residues before the CDR3 terminus; the germline J gene supplies the remainder. The chain joins TRBV7-3 to TRBJ2-1; 10 bases agree with TRBD2. Germline CDR1 reads SGHTA; CDR2 reads FQGTGA. The CDR3 covers 16 residues. V gave up 5 bases and J gave up 4 bases; unmatched junction bases: 8. The CDR3 spells CASSENSGLAYNEQFF. Incomplete CDR3 DNA: TGTGCCAGCAGCGAAAACTCGGGACTAGCGTACAATGAG.

This clone is called medium-sized based on its frequency. CDR3 loop: CASSQGRDRNEKLFF. Partial CDR3 DNA: TGTGCCAGCAGCCAAGGCCGGGACAGGAATGAAAAA. The rearrangement links TRBV14 to TRBJ1-4; TRBD1 agrees at 8 bases. The read halts 3 residues ahead of the CDR3 end, with the missing end drawn from the germline J gene. CDR1 SGHDN and CDR2 FVKESK come from the germline V gene. The CDR3 totals 15 residues. With 1 base clipped from V and 5 bases from J, the junction kept 3 bases outside the gene matches.

Comment on this clone: The read terminates 3 residues ahead of where the CDR3 ends, so the germline J gene completes it. This chain links TRBV19 with TRBJ1-2; tentatively, D is TRBD1 (5 bases). In germline, CDR1 is LNHDA, CDR2 SQIVND (reference sequence). The CDR3 totals 16 residues. The ends were cut back, 7 bases at V and 6 bases at J, with 24 bases in the middle. CDR3 sequence: CASNTWEDTSRHGYTF. Incomplete CDR3 DNA: TGTGCCAGTAACACATGGGAGGACACAAGCCGACATGGC.

Points on this clone: The read terminates 3 residues before the CDR3 end, so the remaining end is supplied by the germline J gene. The genes are TRBV7-2 and TRBJ2-7; the match to TRBD2 covers 8 bases. The CDR3 consists of 14 residues. The V gene end was trimmed by 2 bases and the J gene end by 5 bases; junction bases not matched to a gene: 5. Germline V gives CDR1 SGHTA, CDR2 FQGNSA. The CDR3 reads CASSLFPAGDEQYF. CDR3 bases read: TGTGCCAGCAGCTTATTTCCAGCGGGGGACGAG.

On this clone: The read comes to an end 3 residues before the CDR3 does, leaving the germline J gene to fill in the end. V and J are TRBV5-1 and TRBJ2-2; the match to TRBD1 covers 8 bases. Germline V gene sequence: CDR1 SGHRS, CDR2 YFSETQ. The CDR3 consists of 18 residues. The sequenced CDR3 bases are TGCGCCAGCAGCTTACATTCCGGGACAGGCCCACTATTGTCACCG. Protein sequence: CASSLHSGTGPLLSP. The entire CDR3 protein is CASSLHSGTGPLLSPLFF.

CDR3 protein: CASSTRGQGAAGNTIYF. The sequenced part of the CDR3 DNA is TGTGCCAGTAGTACCCGTGGACAGGGGGCTGCAGGAAACACC. The rearrangement uses TRBV19 and TRBJ1-3, with 11 nucleotides matching TRBD1. The read ends 3 residues early relative to the CDR3; the germline J gene fills the gap. CDR1 and CDR2 from the germline V gene are LNHDA and SQIVND (reference sequence). The V segment lost 4 bases and the J segment 4 bases; nucleotides outside the gene matches: 9. The CDR3 extends over 17 amino acids.

About this clone itself: The CDR3 end is not reached by the read, which stops 3 residues before it; the germline J gene fills it in. This sequence joins TRBV7-2 and TRBJ2-5, with 8 bases that match TRBD2. In germline, CDR1 is SGHTA, CDR2 FQGNSA. The CDR3 is made up of 14 amino acids. V lost 3 bases and J lost 7; bases outside the gene matches: 7. The CDR3 sequence: CASSFPGLVWTQYF. CDR3 DNA, as far as it was read: TGTGCCAGCAGCTTTCCGGGACTAGTTTGGACC.

About this clone: The read ends 3 residues before the CDR3 terminus; that terminus is restored from the germline J gene. The V call is TRBV7-9, the J call TRBJ2-4; D remains unclear. Germline V CDR1 and CDR2: SEHNR, FQNEAQ (reference sequence). The CDR3 has 15 amino acids. This CDR3 is CASSLGGVPNYGQYF. The sequenced part of the CDR3 DNA is TGTGCCAGCAGCTTAGGAGGCGTCCCCAACTATGGT.

The CDR3 spells CASSPLAGDYNEQFF. CDR3 DNA (partial): TGTGCCAGCAGTCCACTAGCGGGGGACTACAATGAG. The V and J genes are TRBV12-3 or TRBV12-4 and TRBJ2-1; 11 nucleotides agree with TRBD2. With the read ending 3 residues before the CDR3 end, the germline J gene is used to fill in that end. The CDR3 runs to 15 residues. V was pared by 5 bases and J by 3 bases, with 3 bases of the junction left unmatched.

Regarding this clone: The read ends 3 residues early relative to the CDR3; the germline J gene fills the gap. This chain connects TRBV11-2 to TRBJ2-5; 8 bases are a match to TRBD1. The trim removed 5 bases at V and 3 bases at J, leaving 8 bases unmatched. The germline V gene has CDR1 SGHAT and CDR2 FQNNGV. This CDR3 region has 15 residues. CDR3 sequence: CASSPRPTGEETQYF. The sequenced part of the CDR3 DNA is TGTGCCAGCAGCCCCCGACCGACAGGGGAAGAGACC.

As for this clone: Sequencing ends 3 residues short of the CDR3 end; the germline J gene provides the rest. V gene TRBV7-2 combines with J gene TRBJ1-5; D may be TRBD1 (6 bases). Trimming stripped 1 base from V and 2 bases from J, with 6 bases between. This CDR3 region has 14 residues. Looked up from germline, CDR1 is SGHTA and CDR2 is FQGNSA. Incomplete CDR3 DNA: TGTGCCAGCAGCTTAGGACAGGGCAATCAGCCC. This encodes CASSLGQGNQP. The whole CDR3 sequence is CASSLGQGNQPQHF.

A word on this clone: An end of the junction differs from the germline gene, which may be a read error. The read is 3 residues too short to cover the CDR3 end, so that end is filled in from the germline J gene. This sample includes further DNA sequences coding for the same CDR3. The V call is TRBV2, the J call TRBJ1-2, with D unclear. Germline V gene sequence: CDR1 SNHLY, CDR2 FYNNEI. CDR3 length equals 14 residues. The CDR3 sequence: CASSGGTWNYGYTF. CDR3 bases read: TGTGCCAGCAGTGGCGGAACATGGAACTATGGA.

To note about this clone: The read finishes 3 residues shy of the CDR3 end, and the germline J gene is used to complete it. The chain recombines TRBV7-3 with TRBJ1-2; no definite D call. The germline V and J ends were trimmed by 5 bases and 0 bases, with 10 bases remaining between them. The V gene's germline CDR1 is SGHTA and CDR2 FQGTGA. CDR3 size: 14 residues. This chain's CDR3 is CASSPGPANYGYTF. The CDR3 bases that were read are TGTGCCAGCAGCCCTGGGCCGGCTAACTATGGC.

Worth noting for this clone: The read ends 3 residues early relative to the CDR3; the germline J gene fills the gap. The rearrangement links TRBV5-6 to TRBJ2-3, with no clear D. Deletions cut 0 bases from V and 8 bases from J, with 7 bases between. CDR1 SGHDT and CDR2 YYEEEE come from the germline V gene. The CDR3 covers 12 residues. CDR3 DNA, as far as it was read: TGTGCCAGCAGCTTGGCAGTTGGTACG. This sequence encodes CASSLAVGT. The whole CDR3 protein is CASSLAVGTQYF.

Regarding this clone: The read is 3 residues too short to cover the CDR3 end, so that end is filled in from the germline J gene. The V and J genes are TRBV19 and TRBJ2-3; 10 bases match TRBD2. The CDR3 covers 13 residues. The J segment lost 3 bases and the V segment lost 6 bases, leaving 0 bases of the junction unmatched. Germline V gene lookup returns CDR1 LNHDA and CDR2 SQIVND (reference sequence). CDR3 sequence reads: CASRAGGTDTQYF. The covered CDR3 bases are TGTGCCAGTAGAGCGGGGGGGACAGATACG.

CDR3 DNA, as far as it was read: TGTGCCAGCCTCTTAAGGGGGAGCCACAATGAC. Amino acid sequence: CASLLRGSHND. The entire CDR3 sequence reads CASLLRGSHNDYTF. V and J are TRBV6-2 or TRBV6-3 and TRBJ1-2; possibly TRBD1 for D (6 bases). The CDR3 end falls 3 residues outside the read, so it is completed with the germline J gene. The CDR3 totals 14 residues. Germline values: CDR1 MNHEY, CDR2 SVGEGT.

This CDR3 is CSARGAADHYNSPLHF. The sequenced part of the CDR3 DNA is TGCAGTGCTAGAGGTGCGGCAGATCACTATAATTCACCC. This chain joins TRBV20-1 and TRBJ1-6; D uncertain. The read stops 3 residues short of the end of the CDR3; the missing end is completed from the germline J gene. V lost 1 base and J 3 bases, leaving 13 bases between the germline ends. This CDR3 contains 16 residues. Germline V gene lookup returns CDR1 DFQATT and CDR2 SNEGSKA (reference sequence).

This CDR3 reads CSARLSHLAGGFYNEQFF. The DNA read from the CDR3 is TGCAGTGCTAGGCTCAGTCATTTAGCGGGGGGGTTCTACAATGAG. The genes are TRBV20-1 and TRBJ2-1, with TRBD2 matching over 11 bases. The DNA ends 3 residues before the CDR3 does, and the rest of the CDR3 is filled in from the germline J gene. The CDR3 is made up of 18 amino acids. V shed 3 bases and J 3 bases; nucleotides not matched to a gene: 13. From germline, CDR1 is DFQATT and CDR2 SNEGSKA (reference sequence).

A word on this clone: The CDR3 extends 3 residues past the end of the read, so its final part is completed from the germline J gene. V usage is TRBV20-1 and J usage is TRBJ1-6; maybe TRBD1 (5 bases). The CDR3 contains 15 residues. Deletions cut 5 bases from V and 11 bases from J, with 22 bases between. Germline V gene sequence: CDR1 DFQATT, CDR2 SNEGSKA (reference sequence). CDR3 DNA, as far as it was read: TGCAGTGCTTACAAACCGGGACTTAGACAACCACCC. Residues: CSAYKPGLRQPP. The CDR3 in its entirety is CSAYKPGLRQPPLHF.

In the case of this clone: The read ends 3 residues before the CDR3 terminus; that terminus is restored from the germline J gene. The chain uses TRBV7-2 and TRBJ2-5, with 8 positions matching TRBD1. V trimming: 4 bases; J trimming: 3 bases; junction bases outside the gene matches: 4. This CDR3 spans 14 amino acids. CDR1 is SGHTA and CDR2 is FQGNSA in the germline V gene. The sequenced CDR3 bases are TGTGCCAGCAGCTCCCGGGACAGGAAAGAGACC. This sequence encodes CASSSRDRKET. The CDR3 reads in full as CASSSRDRKETQYF.

Concerning this clone: The read ends 3 residues before the CDR3 terminus; that terminus is restored from the germline J gene. V usage is TRBV12-3 or TRBV12-4 and J usage is TRBJ1-4, with unresolved D. CDR3 length: 14 residues. Trimming cost V 1 base and J 3 bases, with 6 bases left between them. The sequenced CDR3 bases are TGTGCCAGCAGTTTAGAGCGGTCTAATGAAAAA. Amino acid sequence: CASSLERSNEK. The complete CDR3 sequence is CASSLERSNEKLFF.

Comment on this clone: The read ends 3 residues early relative to the CDR3; the germline J gene fills the gap. The chain uses TRBV5-1 and TRBJ2-3, with TRBD2 identical over 12 bases. This CDR3 contains 17 residues. Germline assignment: CDR1 SGHRS and CDR2 YFSETQ. The part of the CDR3 DNA that was read is TGCGCCAGCAGCCCCCTAGCGGGAGGGCAGGCTGGGGAAACG. This translates into CASSPLAGGQAGET. The whole CDR3 is CASSPLAGGQAGETQYF.